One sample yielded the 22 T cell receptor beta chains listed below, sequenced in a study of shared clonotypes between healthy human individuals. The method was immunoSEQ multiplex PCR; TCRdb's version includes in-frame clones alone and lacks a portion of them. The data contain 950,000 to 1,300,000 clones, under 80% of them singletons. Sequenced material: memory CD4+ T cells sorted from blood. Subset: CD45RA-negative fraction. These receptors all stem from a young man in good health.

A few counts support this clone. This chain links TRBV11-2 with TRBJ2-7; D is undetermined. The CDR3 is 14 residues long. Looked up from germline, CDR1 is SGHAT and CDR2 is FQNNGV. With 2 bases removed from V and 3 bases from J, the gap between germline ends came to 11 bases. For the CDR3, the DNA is TGTGCCAGCAGCTTAAATTTCGGAAGCTACGAGCAGTACTTC. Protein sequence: CASSLNFGSYEQYF.

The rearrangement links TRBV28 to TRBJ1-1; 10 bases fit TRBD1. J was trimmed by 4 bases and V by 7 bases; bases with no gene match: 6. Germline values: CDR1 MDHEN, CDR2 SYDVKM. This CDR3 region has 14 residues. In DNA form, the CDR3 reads TGTGCCAGCATAAGGACAGGGGGGACCACTGAAGCTTTCTTT. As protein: CASIRTGGTTEAFF.

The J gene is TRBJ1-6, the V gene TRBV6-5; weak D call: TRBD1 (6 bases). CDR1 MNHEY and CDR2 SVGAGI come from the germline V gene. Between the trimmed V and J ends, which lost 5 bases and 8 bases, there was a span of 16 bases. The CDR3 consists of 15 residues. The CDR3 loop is CASSPQGSSHSPLHF. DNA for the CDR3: TGTGCCAGCAGTCCACAGGGAAGTTCACATTCACCCCTCCACTTT.

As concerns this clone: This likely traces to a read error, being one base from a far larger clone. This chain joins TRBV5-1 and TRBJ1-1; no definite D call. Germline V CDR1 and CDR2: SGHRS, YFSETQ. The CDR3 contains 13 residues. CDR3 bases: TGCGCCGGCAGCTTGGATAGGGCCGCTGAAGCTTTCTTT. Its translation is CAGSLDRAAEAFF.

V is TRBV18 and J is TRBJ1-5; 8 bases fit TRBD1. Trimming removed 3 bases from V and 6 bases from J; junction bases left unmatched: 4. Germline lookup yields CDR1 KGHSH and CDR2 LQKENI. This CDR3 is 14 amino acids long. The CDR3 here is CASSPDREGQPQHF. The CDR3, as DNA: TGTGCCAGCTCACCGGACAGGGAGGGTCAGCCCCAGCATTTT.

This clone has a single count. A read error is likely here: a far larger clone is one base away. The chain's CDR3 is CASSLARRYEQYF. DNA of the CDR3: TGTGCCAGCAGCTTAGCGCGGAGGTACGAGCAGTACTTC. J is TRBJ2-7 and V is TRBV7-6, with TRBD2 as a possible D gene (5 bases). V shed 0 bases and J shed 4 bases, with 7 bases lying between them. The CDR3 is 13 amino acids. From germline, CDR1 is SGHVS and CDR2 FNYEAQ.

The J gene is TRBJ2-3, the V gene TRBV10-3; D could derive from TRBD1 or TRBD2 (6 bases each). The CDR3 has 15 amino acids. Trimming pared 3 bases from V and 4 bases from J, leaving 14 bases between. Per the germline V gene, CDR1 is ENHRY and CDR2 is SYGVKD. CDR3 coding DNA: TGTGCCATCAGTGATATGGGGGGCGGCGCAGATACGCAGTATTTT. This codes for CAISDMGGGADTQYF.

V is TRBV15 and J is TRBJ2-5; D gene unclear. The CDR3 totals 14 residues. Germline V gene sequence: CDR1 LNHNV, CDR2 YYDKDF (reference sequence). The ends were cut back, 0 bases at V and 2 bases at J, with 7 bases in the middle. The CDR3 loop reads CATSRDRSQETQYF. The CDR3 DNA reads TGTGCCACCAGCAGAGATCGGTCGCAAGAGACCCAGTACTTC.

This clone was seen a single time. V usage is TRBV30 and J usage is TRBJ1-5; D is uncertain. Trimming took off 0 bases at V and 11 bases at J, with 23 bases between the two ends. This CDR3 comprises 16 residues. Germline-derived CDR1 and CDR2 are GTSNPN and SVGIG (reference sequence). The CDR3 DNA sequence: TGTGCCTGGAGTGTAAAGGAGGACTTACCCTGGGCGGCCCAGCATTTT. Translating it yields CAWSVKEDLPWAAQHF.

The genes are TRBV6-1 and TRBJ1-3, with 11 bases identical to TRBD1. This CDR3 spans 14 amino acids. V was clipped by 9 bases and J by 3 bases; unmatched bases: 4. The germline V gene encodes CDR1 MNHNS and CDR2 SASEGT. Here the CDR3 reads CASGQGARGNTIYF. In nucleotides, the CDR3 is TGTGCCAGTGGACAGGGGGCTCGTGGAAACACCATATATTTT.

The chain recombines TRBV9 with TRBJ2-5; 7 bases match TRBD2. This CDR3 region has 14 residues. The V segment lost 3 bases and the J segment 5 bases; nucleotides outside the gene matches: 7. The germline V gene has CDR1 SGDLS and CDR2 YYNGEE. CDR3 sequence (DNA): TGTGCCAGCAGCGCACCGGGGGGTCGGGAGACCCAGTACTTC. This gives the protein CASSAPGGRETQYF.

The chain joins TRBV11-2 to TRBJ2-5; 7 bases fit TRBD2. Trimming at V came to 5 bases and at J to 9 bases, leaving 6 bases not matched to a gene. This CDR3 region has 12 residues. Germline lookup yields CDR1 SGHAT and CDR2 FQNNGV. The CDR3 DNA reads TGTGCCAGCAGCCCTGGGGGGAGGGCCCAGTACTTC. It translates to CASSPGGRAQYF. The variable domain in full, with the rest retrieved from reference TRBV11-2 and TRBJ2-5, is EAGVAQSPRYKIIEKRQSVAFWCNPISGHATLYWYQQILGQGPKLLIQFQNNGVVDDSQLPKDRFSAERLKGVDSTLKIQPAKLEDSAVYLCASSPGGRAQYFGPGTRLLVL.

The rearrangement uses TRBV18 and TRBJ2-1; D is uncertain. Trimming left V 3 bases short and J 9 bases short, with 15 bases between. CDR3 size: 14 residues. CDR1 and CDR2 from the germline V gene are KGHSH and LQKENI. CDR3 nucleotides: TGTGCCAGCTCACCGAGTGTGACAATGGGTGAGCAGTTCTTC. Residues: CASSPSVTMGEQFF.

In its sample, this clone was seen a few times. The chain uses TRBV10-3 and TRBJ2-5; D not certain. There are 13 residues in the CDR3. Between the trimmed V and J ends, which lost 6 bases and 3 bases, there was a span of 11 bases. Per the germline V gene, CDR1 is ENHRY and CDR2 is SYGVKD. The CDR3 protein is CAIRSTAEETQYF. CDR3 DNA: TGTGCCATCAGGAGCACAGCCGAAGAGACCCAGTACTTC.

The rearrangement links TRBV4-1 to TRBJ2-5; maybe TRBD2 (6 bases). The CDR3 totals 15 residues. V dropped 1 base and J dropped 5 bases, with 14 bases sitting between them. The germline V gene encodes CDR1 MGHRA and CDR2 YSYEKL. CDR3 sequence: CASSQVEGRSETQYF. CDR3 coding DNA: TGCGCCAGCAGCCAAGTGGAGGGGCGATCGGAGACCCAGTACTTC.

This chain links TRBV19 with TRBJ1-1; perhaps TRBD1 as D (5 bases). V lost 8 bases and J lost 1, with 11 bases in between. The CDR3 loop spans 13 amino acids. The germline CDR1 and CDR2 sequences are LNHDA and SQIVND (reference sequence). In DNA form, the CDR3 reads TGTGCCAGTCTTTCCAGGGCGAACACTGAAGCTTTCTTT. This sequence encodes CASLSRANTEAFF.

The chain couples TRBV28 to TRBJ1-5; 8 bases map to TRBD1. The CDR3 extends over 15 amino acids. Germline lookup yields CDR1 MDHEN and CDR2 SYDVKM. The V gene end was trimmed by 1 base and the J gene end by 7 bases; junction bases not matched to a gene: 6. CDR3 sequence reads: CASSLSVTGEQPQHF. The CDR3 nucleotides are TGTGCCAGCAGTTTATCTGTGACAGGGGAACAGCCCCAGCATTTT.

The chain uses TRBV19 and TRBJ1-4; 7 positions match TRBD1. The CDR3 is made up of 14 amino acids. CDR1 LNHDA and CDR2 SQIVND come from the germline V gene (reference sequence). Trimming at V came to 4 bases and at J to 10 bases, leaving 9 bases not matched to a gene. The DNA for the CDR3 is TGTGCCAGTAGTAATTCAGGGGGTACGGGAAAACTGTTTTTT. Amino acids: CASSNSGGTGKLFF.

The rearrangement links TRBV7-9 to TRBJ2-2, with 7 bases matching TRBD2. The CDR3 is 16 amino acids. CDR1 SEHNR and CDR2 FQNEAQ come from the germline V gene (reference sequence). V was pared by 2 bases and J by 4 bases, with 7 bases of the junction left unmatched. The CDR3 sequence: CASSLQGGSTTGELFF. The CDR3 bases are TGTGCCAGCAGCTTACAGGGCGGGAGTACCACCGGGGAGCTGTTTTTT.

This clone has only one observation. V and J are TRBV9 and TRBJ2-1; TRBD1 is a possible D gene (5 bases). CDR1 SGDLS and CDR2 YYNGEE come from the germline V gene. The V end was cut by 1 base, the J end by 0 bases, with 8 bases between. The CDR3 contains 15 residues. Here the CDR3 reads CASSVSGNSYNEQFF. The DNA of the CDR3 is TGTGCCAGCAGCGTATCAGGGAACTCCTACAATGAGCAGTTCTTC.

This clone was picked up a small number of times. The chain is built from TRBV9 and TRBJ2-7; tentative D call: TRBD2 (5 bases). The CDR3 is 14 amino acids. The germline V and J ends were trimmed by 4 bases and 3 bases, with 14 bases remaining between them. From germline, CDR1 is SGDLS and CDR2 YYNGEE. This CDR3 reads CASSRDYGDYEQYF. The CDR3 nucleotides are TGTGCCAGCAGCCGGGATTACGGTGACTACGAGCAGTACTTC. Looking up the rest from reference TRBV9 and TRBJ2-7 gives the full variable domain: DSGVTQTPKHLITATGQRVTLRCSPRSGDLSVYWYQQSLDQGLQFLIQYYNGEERAKGNILERFSAQQFPDLHSELNLSSLELGDSALYFCASSRDYGDYEQYFGPGTRLTVT.

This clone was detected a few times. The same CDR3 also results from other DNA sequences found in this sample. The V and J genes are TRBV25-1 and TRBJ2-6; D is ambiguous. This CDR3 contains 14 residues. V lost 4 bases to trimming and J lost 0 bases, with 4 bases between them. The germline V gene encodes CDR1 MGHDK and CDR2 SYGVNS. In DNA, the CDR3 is TGTGCCAGCAGTGCCGGCTCTGGGGCCAACGTCCTGACTTTC. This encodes CASSAGSGANVLTF. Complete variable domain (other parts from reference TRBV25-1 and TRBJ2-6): EADIYQTPRYLVIGTGKKITLECSQTMGHDKMYWYQQDPGMELHLIHYSYGVNSTEKGDLSSESTVSRIRTEHFPLTLESARPSHTSQYLCASSAGSGANVLTFGAGSRLTVL.